The rows below give T cell receptor beta chains drawn from one sample of a study of shared clonotypes between healthy human individuals. TCRdb's copy holds only in-frame clones and misses some; the assay was immunoSEQ multiplex PCR. The sample comprises roughly 500,000 clones, around 96% of which are singletons, and under 0.065% rests with the top ten. The source material was naive CD4+ T cells sorted from blood. Every receptor here comes from a woman between 25 and 40 years old in good health. Each CDR3 is given with its conserved first and last residue. D genes are given only for firm matches. Size is omitted from some rows. Given values are once, few, many or a class for expanded clones.

d_gene	v_gene	abundance	j_gene	CDR3aa	CDR3nt
-	TRBV11-2	-	TRBJ2-3	CASSPIHRVGDTQYF	TGTGCCAGCAGCCCGATTCACAGGGTTGGAGATACGCAGTATTTT
-	TRBV7-3	-	TRBJ2-1	CASSRPGTPTGNEQFF	TGTGCCAGCAGCCGTCCCGGGACACCCACCGGGAATGAGCAGTTCTTC
TRBD2	TRBV18	-	TRBJ2-1	CASSPDGAGGNEQFF	TGTGCCAGCTCACCAGATGGAGCGGGAGGTAATGAGCAGTTCTTC
-	TRBV7-9	-	TRBJ2-1	CASSPPQRPNEQFF	TGTGCCAGCAGCCCCCCGCAGAGACCCAATGAGCAGTTCTTC
TRBD2	TRBV28	-	TRBJ2-7	CASSSETGTSGSRYF	TGTGCCAGCAGTTCAGAAACCGGGACTAGCGGGAGTCGGTACTTC
-	TRBV29-1	-	TRBJ2-7	CSVGGQRAYEQYF	TGCAGCGTCGGGGGACAGAGAGCCTACGAGCAGTACTTC
TRBD1	TRBV5-6	-	TRBJ1-1	CASRTGVGNTEAFF	TGTGCCAGCAGGACAGGGGTTGGGAACACTGAAGCTTTCTTT
-	TRBV7-8	-	TRBJ2-3	CASSNTDTQYF	TGTGCCAGCAGCAACACAGATACGCAGTATTTT
TRBD2	TRBV6-6	once	TRBJ2-3	CASSIAGEADTQYF	TGTGCCAGCAGTATAGCGGGAGAGGCAGATACGCAGTATTTT
TRBD2	TRBV7-9	-	TRBJ2-2	CASSLLSGNAGELFF	TGTGCCAGCAGCTTACTGAGCGGGAACGCCGGGGAGCTGTTTTTT
-	TRBV27	once	TRBJ1-2	CASSLNIGSGEGYGYTF	TGTGCCAGCAGTTTGAATATTGGTTCAGGGGAGGGCTATGGCTACACCTTC
-	TRBV9	-	TRBJ2-7	CASSPSLVGAYEQYF	TGTGCCAGCAGCCCATCCCTTGTGGGGGCCTACGAGCAGTACTTC
-	TRBV18	-	TRBJ2-4	CASSPPGDHRPNIQYF	TGTGCCAGCTCACCACCGGGCGACCACCGACCAAACATTCAGTACTTC
-	TRBV19	few	TRBJ1-2	CASSIRQAYGYTF	TGTGCCAGTAGTATTCGTCAGGCCTATGGCTACACCTTC
-	TRBV28	-	TRBJ2-7	CASSPLGAETYEQYF	TGTGCCAGCAGTCCCTTGGGGGCGGAGACTTACGAGCAGTACTTC
TRBD1	TRBV5-1	few	TRBJ1-2	CASSPMGTGGYTF	TGCGCCAGCAGCCCCATGGGGACAGGTGGCTACACCTTC
TRBD1	TRBV6-5	once	TRBJ1-4	CASSYSGTVREKLFF	TGTGCCAGCAGTTACTCCGGGACAGTAAGAGAAAAACTGTTTTTT
TRBD1	TRBV6-1	once	TRBJ1-5	CASSAPGTGTQPQHF	TGTGCCAGCAGTGCCCCCGGGACAGGGACCCAGCCCCAGCATTTT
-	TRBV6-4	-	TRBJ2-3	CASSDTKGDTQYF	TGTGCCAGCAGTGATACAAAAGGGGATACGCAGTATTTT
TRBD1	TRBV5-1	-	TRBJ1-4	CASSLDRGINEKLFF	TGCGCCAGCAGCTTGGACAGGGGCATTAATGAAAAACTGTTTTTT
-	TRBV9	-	TRBJ2-5	CASSVSGGPPKGETQYF	TGTGCCAGCAGCGTATCTGGGGGCCCACCCAAGGGAGAGACCCAGTACTTC
-	TRBV15	-	TRBJ1-1	CATSTGPDTEAFF	TGTGCCACCAGCACGGGACCGGACACTGAAGCTTTCTTT
-	TRBV5-1	-	TRBJ2-3	CASSPDPSTDTQYF	TGCGCCAGCAGCCCCGACCCTAGCACAGATACGCAGTATTTT
TRBD1	TRBV10-2	-	TRBJ2-7	CASSGQGLSEQYF	TGCGCCAGCAGTGGACAGGGTCTGAGCGAGCAGTACTTC
-	TRBV28	-	TRBJ1-1	CASNTGAYRNEAFF	TGTGCCAGCAACACGGGGGCTTATCGGAATGAAGCTTTCTTT
TRBD1	TRBV5-1	-	TRBJ2-7	CASNPRTGDYYEQYF	TGCGCCAGTAACCCACGGACAGGGGATTACTACGAGCAGTACTTC
-	TRBV7-6	-	TRBJ2-1	CASSPARTEGGEQFF	TGTGCCAGCAGCCCTGCGCGGACGGAGGGCGGTGAGCAGTTCTTC
TRBD2	TRBV5-1	-	TRBJ2-7	CASSPPAGGPYEQYF	TGCGCCAGCAGCCCCCCAGCGGGAGGGCCATACGAGCAGTACTTC
-	TRBV6-5	-	TRBJ2-7	CASSLNFLHEQYF	TGTGCCAGCAGCCTCAATTTCTTGCACGAGCAGTACTTC
TRBD2	TRBV7-9	-	TRBJ2-3	CASSFRGLADTDTQYF	TGTGCCAGCAGCTTTAGAGGACTAGCGGACACAGATACGCAGTATTTT
TRBD2	TRBV27	-	TRBJ2-7	CASSLGGLAGVDEQYF	TGTGCCAGCAGTTTAGGCGGACTAGCGGGAGTAGACGAGCAGTACTTC
TRBD2	TRBV11-2	-	TRBJ2-1	CASSLDGRVAGGRYNEQFF	TGTGCCAGCAGCTTAGATGGGAGAGTAGCGGGAGGGAGGTACAATGAGCAGTTCTTC
TRBD1	TRBV19	-	TRBJ1-5	CASKGTGGSYSNQPQHF	TGTGCCAGTAAAGGGACAGGGGGTTCCTATAGCAATCAGCCCCAGCATTTT
-	TRBV2	-	TRBJ2-7	CASMGWLSSYEQYF	TGTGCCAGCATGGGTTGGCTGTCTTCCTACGAGCAGTACTTC
TRBD1	TRBV19	-	TRBJ2-7	CASSIEQGAGYEQYF	TGTGCCAGTAGTATAGAACAGGGGGCCGGCTACGAGCAGTACTTC
-	TRBV28	-	TRBJ1-4	CASSLGGPTNEKLFF	TGTGCCAGCAGTTTAGGAGGGCCAACTAATGAAAAACTGTTTTTT
-	TRBV5-1	-	TRBJ1-1	CASSLGWNTEAFF	TGCGCCAGCAGCTTGGGGTGGAACACTGAAGCTTTCTTT
-	TRBV5-4	-	TRBJ1-2	CASTGTNYGYTF	TGTGCCTCGACAGGTACTAACTATGGCTACACCTTC
TRBD1	TRBV2	once	TRBJ2-1	CASSYGTGWPYNEQFF	TGTGCCAGCAGTTATGGGACAGGATGGCCCTACAATGAGCAGTTCTTC
-	TRBV2	-	TRBJ2-1	CASSSGHFNNEQFF	TGTGCCAGCAGTTCCGGACACTTTAACAATGAGCAGTTCTTC
-	TRBV5-1	-	TRBJ1-1	CASSRRDINTEAFF	TGCGCCAGCAGCCGCAGGGACATAAACACTGAAGCTTTCTTT
-	TRBV7-2	-	TRBJ1-2	CASSLAGSLKGGYTF	TGTGCCAGCAGCTTAGCTGGGAGTTTGAAAGGTGGCTACACCTTC
TRBD2	TRBV11-1	-	TRBJ2-1	CASSLEGSGGNEQFF	TGTGCCAGCAGCTTAGAGGGTAGCGGGGGCAATGAGCAGTTCTTC
-	TRBV28	-	TRBJ2-7	CASTKSVSGFYEQYF	TGTGCCAGCACGAAATCCGTTTCCGGCTTCTACGAGCAGTACTTC
-	TRBV19	-	TRBJ1-1	CASSPTVVNTEAFF	TGTGCCAGTAGCCCTACGGTGGTGAACACTGAAGCTTTCTTT
TRBD2	TRBV10-3	-	TRBJ2-4	CAISELGGRADHF	TGTGCCATCAGTGAGTTGGGCGGGAGGGCCGATCACTTC
-	TRBV30	-	TRBJ2-7	CALGARRGEQYF	TGTGCCCTGGGGGCCCGGAGGGGCGAGCAGTACTTC
-	TRBV7-9	-	TRBJ2-7	CASSSKLLGIHEQYF	TGTGCCAGCAGCTCTAAACTTTTAGGTATCCACGAGCAGTACTTC
-	TRBV28	-	TRBJ1-5	CASSLTGTPRVQPQHF	TGTGCCAGCAGTTTAACTGGGACCCCAAGGGTTCAGCCCCAGCATTTT
-	TRBV7-7	-	TRBJ2-3	CASSFGGADTQYF	TGTGCCAGCAGCTTTGGGGGAGCAGATACGCAGTATTTT
-	TRBV12-1	-	TRBJ1-2	CASSFVRDYGYTF	TGTGCCAGCAGCTTTGTCAGGGACTATGGCTACACCTTC
-	TRBV27	-	TRBJ2-5	CASSPRRRVQETQYF	TGTGCCAGCAGCCCGAGGCGGAGAGTCCAAGAGACCCAGTACTTC
-	TRBV28	-	TRBJ1-1	CASSLVGGAVNTEAFF	TGTGCCAGCAGTTTAGTCGGGGGGGCGGTGAACACTGAAGCTTTCTTT
TRBD2	TRBV2	-	TRBJ2-7	CASRVGLAVAYEQYF	TGTGCCAGCAGGGTGGGACTAGCGGTAGCCTACGAGCAGTACTTC
-	TRBV7-9	-	TRBJ1-1	CASSPGRNTEAFF	TGTGCCAGCAGCCCCGGACGGAACACTGAAGCTTTCTTT
TRBD2	TRBV28	-	TRBJ2-7	CASSLEKVVLAGGRNYEQYF	TGTGCCAGCAGTTTGGAAAAGGTAGTACTAGCGGGGGGCCGGAACTACGAGCAGTACTTC
-	TRBV6-1	-	TRBJ2-2	CASSEALTTGELFF	TGTGCCAGCAGTGAAGCCTTGACCACCGGGGAGCTGTTTTTT
-	TRBV27	-	TRBJ2-7	CASSHRQVGAYEQYF	TGTGCCAGCAGCCACCGACAGGTTGGCGCCTACGAGCAGTACTTC
TRBD1	TRBV2	-	TRBJ1-2	CASSARGSNYGYTF	TGTGCCAGCAGTGCCAGGGGGTCCAACTATGGCTACACCTTC